This TCR beta chain is drawn from a study of sequential checkpoint blockade in melanoma. This CDR3 has 14 amino acids. Trimming pared 6 bases from V and 4 bases from J, leaving 12 bases between. Germline values: CDR1 MNHEY, CDR2 SVGAGI. Treatment described: randomized to nivolumab then ipilimumab (arm A) or the reverse (arm B). The method was immunoSEQ multiplex PCR; TCRdb's version includes in-frame clones alone and lacks a portion of them. The repertoire holds under 25,000 clones, around 83% seen once, with 36% in the top ten. The clonotype was recovered from a human donor with melanoma. The chain carries TRBV6-5 and TRBJ1-4; D possibly corresponds to TRBD1 (6 bases). Sequencing was performed on CD8+ T cells sorted from blood (inferred from file names), taken from a patient given nivolumab and ipilimumab in sequence. CDR3 loop: CASRPDRNNEKLFF. The CDR3 DNA is TGTGCCAGCAGACCGGACAGAAATAATGAAAAACTGTTTTTT.